Following are 30 T cell receptor beta chains from one sample sequenced in a study of T-cell reconstitution after alpha-beta-depleted transplantation in children (dated by TCRdb to about 2016). The label giving this sample's treatment or condition can be read as: allogeneic hematopoietic cell transplantation with graft depleted of TCRalphabeta T cells and CD19 B cells. Libraries came from PCR. The instrument given in TCRdb is Illumina HiSeq 2500. TCR library preparation used molecular barcoding, with unique molecular identifiers applied to normalize quantification of the TCRbeta repertoire. The public sequencing data were trimmed at Q25 with fastp and processed into clonotypes with MiXCR by TCRdb, which kept only in-frame beta chains. Every entry covers one CDR3 protein and lists the most common genes and DNA from its rows. The sample table shows approximately 82,000 distinct CDR3 sequences, and roughly 16% are seen once. The top ten constitute 15% to 20% of the sample.

Here the sequenced sample was PBMCs, mostly from graft donor cells, taken 180 days after TCRalphabeta/CD19-depleted stem cell transplant. These receptors all come from a male patient aged 2 to 10 who had a stem cell transplant for acute lymphoblastic leukemia, so the T cells may come from the graft donor.

The gene calls are TRBV7-8 and TRBJ1-5; TRBD1 might be the D (5 bases). V was shortened by 4 bases and J by 0 bases, with 10 bases between the two germline ends. There are 15 residues in the CDR3. In germline, CDR1 is SGHVS, CDR2 FQNEAQ. The CDR3 region has the DNA TGTGCCAGCAGCTCCCGGGGGTTTAGCAATCAGCCCCAGCATTTT. It codes for CASSSRGFSNQPQHF.

The table lists this clonotype with many counts. The gene calls are TRBV29-1 and TRBJ1-5, with 9 nucleotides matching TRBD1. Germline V gene lookup returns CDR1 SQVTM and CDR2 ANQGSEA. The CDR3 has 12 amino acids. Trimming took 4 bases from V and 6 from J; bases not matched to a gene: 1. The CDR3 loop is CSVGQGGQPQHF. The CDR3 nucleotides are TGCAGCGTTGGACAGGGGGGTCAGCCCCAGCATTTT. Combining the CDR3 with reference TRBV29-1 and TRBJ1-5 gives the whole variable domain SAVISQKPSRDICQRGTSLTIQCQVDSQVTMMFWYRQQPGQSLTLIATANQGSEATYESGFVIDKFPISRPNLTFSTLTVSNMSPEDSSIYLCSVGQGGQPQHFGDGTRLSIL.

This chain connects TRBV27 to TRBJ2-1; 7 bases align to TRBD1. V trimming: 5 bases; J trimming: 9 bases; junction bases outside the gene matches: 10. The CDR3 loop spans 14 amino acids. The germline gives CDR1 MNHEY, CDR2 SMNVEV (reference sequence). The CDR3 reads CASSRTGRGGEQFF. CDR3 sequence (DNA): TGTGCCAGCAGTCGGACAGGACGGGGCGGTGAGCAGTTCTTC.

In this sample, this clonotype turned up a few times. The chain couples TRBV12-3 or TRBV12-4 to TRBJ2-1; D possibly corresponds to TRBD2 (6 bases). Trimming left V 6 bases short and J 2 bases short, with 14 bases between. The CDR3 runs 15 residues. This CDR3 is CASRPGTPTYNEQFF. CDR3 nucleotide sequence: TGTGCCAGCAGACCCGGGACTCCTACCTACAATGAGCAGTTCTTC.

This clonotype was detected only a few times. The chain has TRBV5-1 and TRBJ1-2; D ambiguous. CDR1 is SGHRS, CDR2 YFSETQ, per germline. Trimming removed 0 bases at V and 1 base at J, with 7 bases between. The CDR3 has 14 residues. The CDR3 DNA follows: TGCGCCAGCAGCTTGGATCGGGGTAACTATGGCTACACCTTC. It encodes CASSLDRGNYGYTF.

The sample holds a few counts of this clonotype. The genes are TRBV27 and TRBJ1-4; no firm D call. The CDR3 is made up of 15 amino acids. The germline CDR1 and CDR2 sequences are MNHEY and SMNVEV (reference sequence). V was pared by 5 bases and J by 0 bases, with 10 bases between. The CDR3 protein is CASSPLAATNEKLFF. CDR3 nucleotide sequence: TGTGCCAGCAGTCCGTTAGCTGCAACTAATGAAAAACTGTTTTTT. The full variable domain, in which reference TRBV27 and TRBJ1-4 provide the parts outside the CDR3, is EAQVTQNPRYLITVTGKKLTVTCSQNMNHEYMSWYRQDPGLGLRQIYYSMNVEVTDKGDVPEGYKVSRKEKRNFPLILESPSPNQTSLYFCASSPLAATNEKLFFGSGTQLSVL.

This clonotype showed up just a few times. This chain connects TRBV7-2 to TRBJ1-2, with 7 bases lining up with TRBD1. V lost 5 bases and J lost 1; bases outside the gene matches: 7. The germline gives CDR1 SGHTA, CDR2 FQGNSA. CDR3 length: 15 residues. CDR3 DNA sequence: TGTGCCAGCAGCCCCGAGGGGGCGTATAACTATGGCTACACCTTC. This encodes CASSPEGAYNYGYTF.

In regard to this clonotype: This may stem from a read error, because a much larger clone lies one nucleotide away. The CDR3 DNA reads as TGTGCCAGCTCATCGTACAGGGCAAACGTGTTCTACGAGCAGTCCTTC. It codes for CASSSYRANVFYEQSF. This chain uses TRBV18 with TRBJ2-7, with D possibly matching TRBD1 (6 bases). The CDR3 covers 16 residues. The germline CDR1 and CDR2 sequences are KGHSH and LQKENI.

V and J are TRBV6-1 and TRBJ1-1; possibly TRBD1 for D (6 bases). Germline CDR1 is MNHNS and CDR2 is SASEGT. This CDR3 has 14 amino acids. V was cut by 7 bases and J by 3 bases, with 15 bases left in between. Here the CDR3 reads CASTPDSQHTEAFF. The CDR3 region has the DNA TGTGCCAGCACCCCGGACAGTCAACACACTGAAGCTTTCTTT.

This sequence joins TRBV5-1 and TRBJ1-5, with D perhaps TRBD1 (6 bases). Trimming shortened V by 2 bases and J by 3 bases, and 12 bases separated the two germline ends. The V gene's germline CDR1 is SGHRS and CDR2 YFSETQ. The CDR3 totals 15 residues. CDR3: CASSFTTGYNQPQHF. DNA of the CDR3: TGCGCCAGCAGCTTCACTACAGGGTACAATCAGCCCCAGCATTTT.

The table lists this clonotype with many counts. This chain links TRBV5-4 with TRBJ2-2; tentative D call: TRBD1 (6 bases). The CDR3 is made up of 14 amino acids. Germline V gene data show CDR1 as SGHNT and CDR2 as YYREEE (reference sequence). Trimming removed 4 bases at V and 5 bases at J, with 12 bases between. CDR3 sequence: CASSPRTETGELFF. CDR3 in DNA: TGTGCCAGCAGCCCCCGGACAGAGACCGGGGAGCTGTTTTTT.

In this sample, this clonotype turned up a few times. This sequence joins TRBV4-3 and TRBJ2-7; 9 bases map to TRBD2. CDR1 LGHNA and CDR2 YSLEER come from the germline V gene. The V segment lost 0 bases and the J segment 0 bases; nucleotides outside the gene matches: 3. The CDR3 runs to 16 residues. CDR3 protein: CASSQEIAGDSYEQYF. CDR3 nucleotides: TGCGCCAGCAGCCAAGAGATAGCGGGGGACTCCTACGAGCAGTACTTC.

This clonotype was detected a few times. This chain uses TRBV2 with TRBJ2-2; 8 nucleotides align to TRBD1. Germline values: CDR1 SNHLY, CDR2 FYNNEI. CDR3 length equals 15 residues. V trimming: 8 bases; J trimming: 1 base; junction bases outside the gene matches: 6. This CDR3 reads CASRIDRGNTGELFF. Written as DNA, the CDR3 is TGTGCCAGCCGCATCGACAGGGGGAACACCGGGGAGCTGTTTTTT.

This clonotype has more than one count but fewer than ten. The chain links TRBV10-3 to TRBJ2-3; tentatively, D is TRBD1 (6 bases). The CDR3 spans 16 residues. From germline, CDR1 is ENHRY and CDR2 SYGVKD. Trimming stripped 7 bases from V and 2 bases from J, with 19 bases between. In DNA, the CDR3 is TGTGCCATCAAGGGGCCAGGACAGCCTTTCACAGATACGCAGTATTTT. Its protein is CAIKGPGQPFTDTQYF.

This clonotype was recorded a few times. The chain has TRBV30 and TRBJ1-1, with TRBD1 matching over 8 bases. This CDR3 spans 11 amino acids. V lost 3 bases to trimming and J lost 13 bases; unmatched junction nucleotides: 7. In germline, CDR1 is GTSNPN, CDR2 SVGIG (reference sequence). CDR3 in amino acids: CAWRDREAYFF. In DNA form, the CDR3 reads TGTGCCTGGAGGGACAGGGAAGCATATTTCTTT.

This clonotype came up a few times. The V call is TRBV20-1, the J call TRBJ1-5, with 9 bases identical to TRBD1. Trimming cost V 4 bases and J 1 base; bases outside gene matches: 5. The germline V gene has CDR1 DFQATT and CDR2 SNEGSKA (reference sequence). The CDR3 is 15 residues long. The CDR3 nucleotides are TGCAGTGCTATTACAGGGGGCGGAAGCAATCAGCCCCAGCATTTT. Amino acid sequence: CSAITGGGSNQPQHF.

In this sample, this clonotype turned up many times. The V call is TRBV5-5, the J call TRBJ1-2; the D gene is possibly TRBD1 (5 bases). Trimming left V 0 bases short and J 4 bases short, with 13 bases between. In germline, CDR1 is SGHKS, CDR2 YYEKEE (reference sequence). There are 15 residues in the CDR3. CDR3 sequence (DNA): TGTGCCAGCAGCTTGGACCCGGGGCAGGGCTATGGCTACACCTTC. As protein: CASSLDPGQGYGYTF.

This clonotype was detected many times. This sequence joins TRBV5-1 and TRBJ2-7; a weak D match, TRBD1 (6 bases). Germline V gene sequence: CDR1 SGHRS, CDR2 YFSETQ. With 2 bases removed from V and 1 base from J, the gap between germline ends came to 10 bases. This CDR3 spans 14 amino acids. As DNA, the CDR3 is TGCGCCAGCAGCTTAGGGGGAAGTTCCTACGAGCAGTACTTC. Protein: CASSLGGSSYEQYF.

This clonotype was recorded a few times. The chain carries TRBV12-3 or TRBV12-4 and TRBJ2-3; TRBD1 might be the D (6 bases). V dropped 1 base and J dropped 0 bases, with 8 bases sitting between them. The CDR3 is 15 amino acids. CDR3 sequence (DNA): TGTGCCAGCAGTTTAGGGGGGCAGAGCACAGATACGCAGTATTTT. It codes for CASSLGGQSTDTQYF.

At least ten counts were recorded for this clonotype. The V and J genes are TRBV7-9 and TRBJ2-5; 9 bases match TRBD1. Germline CDR1 is SEHNR and CDR2 is FQNEAQ (reference sequence). V lost 4 bases, J lost 2 bases, and 8 bases stayed unmatched. The CDR3 runs 16 residues. CDR3 nucleotides: TGTGCCAGCAGCTCCGCGGCTGGACAGGGGCAAGAGACCCAGTACTTC. This sequence encodes CASSSAAGQGQETQYF.

This clonotype was recorded at least ten times. The gene calls are TRBV7-2 and TRBJ1-1; TRBD1 matches at 7 bases. Trimming took 4 bases from V and 6 from J; bases not matched to a gene: 20. This CDR3 region has 18 residues. Germline V CDR1 and CDR2: SGHTA, FQGNSA. The DNA for the CDR3 is TGTGCCAGCAGCTCCCTGCGACAGGGCCTAACATGGGGGTCTGAAGCTTTCTTT. Amino acids: CASSSLRQGLTWGSEAFF.

This clonotype has just a few counts. The V and J genes are TRBV7-2 and TRBJ2-7; the D gene is possibly TRBD2 (5 bases). V was trimmed by 5 bases and J by 4 bases, leaving 15 bases between them. This CDR3 has 14 amino acids. The germline V gene has CDR1 SGHTA and CDR2 FQGNSA. In DNA form, the CDR3 reads TGTGCCAGCAGCGGGGAGATAGTACGATACGAGCAGTACTTC. This codes for CASSGEIVRYEQYF.

The J gene is TRBJ2-5, the V gene TRBV5-4; D is ambiguous. This CDR3 spans 13 amino acids. V lost 4 bases and J lost 5, with 12 bases in between. Germline V gene lookup returns CDR1 SGHNT and CDR2 YYREEE (reference sequence). This CDR3 reads CASSPPRRETQYF. CDR3 DNA: TGTGCCAGCAGCCCGCCGAGGCGGGAGACCCAGTACTTC.

This clonotype was picked up a small number of times. The genes are TRBV21-1 and TRBJ2-7; TRBD1, the D gene given by the table, was not confirmed from the DNA. TRBV21-1 is a recognized pseudogene. The CDR3 is made up of 12 amino acids. CDR3 sequence reads: CASSKMGDEQYF. The CDR3 bases are TGTGCCAGCAGCAAAATGGGGGACGAGCAGTACTTC.

This clonotype was observed a handful of times. The chain employs TRBV3-1 and TRBJ2-6; D possibly matches TRBD1 or TRBD2 (5 bases each). Trimming cost V 7 bases and J 2 bases, with 15 bases left between them. The CDR3 consists of 16 residues. The germline CDR1 and CDR2 sequences are LGHDT and YNNKEL (reference sequence). The CDR3 DNA reads as TGTGCCAGCACCACGATCGGGGCAGCTGGGGCCAACGTCCTGACTTTC. It translates to CASTTIGAAGANVLTF.

This clonotype was observed a handful of times. The V call is TRBV12-3 or TRBV12-4, the J call TRBJ2-7; D unclear. V gave up 5 bases and J gave up 5 bases, with 13 bases separating them. The CDR3 loop spans 13 amino acids. The CDR3 protein is CASSLLRFHEQYF. The CDR3, as DNA: TGTGCCAGCAGTCTCCTGAGGTTTCACGAGCAGTACTTC.

This clonotype showed up many times. The V gene is TRBV15, the J gene TRBJ2-5, with unresolved D. Trimming left V 1 base short and J 5 bases short, with 8 bases between. The CDR3 totals 13 residues. Germline values: CDR1 LNHNV, CDR2 YYDKDF (reference sequence). CDR3 loop: CATSRAPTETQYF. The DNA of the CDR3 is TGTGCCACCAGCAGAGCCCCCACCGAGACCCAGTACTTC. Combining the CDR3 with reference TRBV15 and TRBJ2-5 gives the whole variable domain DAMVIQNPRYQVTQFGKPVTLSCSQTLNHNVMYWYQQKSSQAPKLLFHYYDKDFNNEADTPDNFQSRRPNTSFCFLDIRSPGLGDTAMYLCATSRAPTETQYFGPGTRLLVL.

This clonotype was picked up a small number of times. The rearrangement joins TRBV20-1 to TRBJ2-1; TRBD2 aligns across 13 bases. This CDR3 region has 18 residues. The V gene end was trimmed by 0 bases and the J gene end by 0 bases; junction bases not matched to a gene: 5. Germline V gives CDR1 DFQATT, CDR2 SNEGSKA (reference sequence). The CDR3 spells CSARDRLAGGSSYNEQFF. The CDR3 DNA reads TGCAGTGCTAGAGACCGACTAGCGGGGGGAAGCTCCTACAATGAGCAGTTCTTC.

The genes are TRBV11-2 and TRBJ1-3; no firm D call. There are 18 residues in the CDR3. V shed 5 bases and J shed 0 bases, with 20 bases lying between them. The V gene's germline CDR1 is SGHAT and CDR2 FQNNGV. CDR3 protein: CASSVFPPVFSSGNTIYF. The CDR3 DNA reads as TGTGCCAGCAGCGTTTTCCCTCCGGTTTTTAGCTCTGGAAACACCATATATTTT.

The chain combines TRBV6-5 with TRBJ1-1, with D hard to call. Trimming left V 2 bases short and J 1 base short, with 20 bases between. CDR3 length equals 18 residues. The germline V gene encodes CDR1 MNHEY and CDR2 SVGAGI. The CDR3 DNA reads TGTGCCAGCAGTTACGGAGCTTGGGGAGACACCAGGAACACTGAAGCTTTCTTT. Protein sequence: CASSYGAWGDTRNTEAFF.